This T cell receptor (beta chain) comes out of a study of early T cells in non-severe SARS-CoV-2 infection. General study results and limits: Private and CD4 specificities were missed by VDJdb matching, skewed to anti-spike CD8.

Individually, cDNA molecules had unique molecular identifiers attached to them. TCRdb used MiXCR to reprocess the 5' RACE reads, holding one entry per CDR3 protein. The data hold tens of thousands of distinct CDR3 sequences, with more than 12% observed a single time. In this sample, this clonotype turned up many times. As yet, its antigen is unknown. The CDR3 is made up of 15 amino acids. V dropped 6 bases and J dropped 4; count of bases not matched to a gene: 8. The specimen sequenced was whole blood. J is TRBJ2-2 and V is TRBV12-3 or TRBV12-4, with 7 bases aligning to TRBD2. The TCR comes from an adult who was a healthcare worker with PCR-confirmed SARS-CoV-2 infection or an uninfected control (not recorded which). The CDR3 region is CASRDGLVGTGELFF. CDR3 DNA sequence: TGTGCCAGCAGGGACGGACTAGTGGGCACCGGGGAGCTGTTTTTT.